This is a list of T cell receptor beta chains from one sample in a study of siplizumab effects on memory and regulatory T cells. Assay used: immunoSEQ multiplex PCR; TCRdb lists only in-frame clones, some missing. This table holds tens of thousands of clones, over 80% found once. Specimen: memory CD4+ T cells sorted from blood. Receptor source: a human donor in good health. Both conserved end residues are part of each CDR3. Fields, in order: CDR3 DNA, CDR3 protein, D gene, clone size, J gene, V gene. The D gene is left open where the match is weak. Part of the rows lack a size; the others show once, few, many or a class for expanded clones.

DNA: TGTGCCAGTAGTTCAGTCTCTGGGGCCAACGTCCTGACTTTC
CDR3: CASSSVSGANVLTF
D: -
size: once
J: TRBJ2-6
V: TRBV19

DNA: TGTGCCAGCATCCCAAGCGACAGGGGGTCTAGTGGCTACACCTTC
CDR3: CASIPSDRGSSGYTF
D: TRBD1
size: -
J: TRBJ1-2
V: TRBV6-5

DNA: TGTGCCAGCAGGGGACAAACGAACACCGGGGAGCTGTTTTTT
CDR3: CASRGQTNTGELFF
D: -
size: -
J: TRBJ2-2
V: TRBV9

DNA: TGTGCCAGCAGCTCCAACACGAAGTACGAGCAGTACTTC
CDR3: CASSSNTKYEQYF
D: -
size: -
J: TRBJ2-7
V: TRBV11-2

DNA: TGTGCCAGCAGCTTAATGGGGTCACCCCTCCACTTT
CDR3: CASSLMGSPLHF
D: -
size: -
J: TRBJ1-6
V: TRBV7-2

DNA: TGTGCCAGCAGCCAGGCTCTAGCGGGAGAGGGCGAGACCCAGTACTTC
CDR3: CASSQALAGEGETQYF
D: TRBD2
size: -
J: TRBJ2-5
V: TRBV4-2

DNA: TGTGCCAGCAGGCAGGGACATGACAGTTCACCCCTCCACTTT
CDR3: CASRQGHDSSPLHF
D: -
size: -
J: TRBJ1-6
V: TRBV6-5

DNA: TGTGCCAGCAGCGCCACAGGGACAGATACGCAGTATTTT
CDR3: CASSATGTDTQYF
D: -
size: -
J: TRBJ2-3
V: TRBV7-7

DNA: TGCGCCAGCAGCAAAAACAGGGGCAGACTAGCGGGAAATCAGCCGTACGAGCAGTACTTC
CDR3: CASSKNRGRLAGNQPYEQYF
D: TRBD2
size: -
J: TRBJ2-7
V: TRBV5-1

DNA: TGCGCCAGCAGTGGGGAGGGACAGGGAAACAATGAGCAGTTCTTC
CDR3: CASSGEGQGNNEQFF
D: TRBD1
size: -
J: TRBJ2-1
V: TRBV10-2